This TCR beta chain was profiled in a study of cytomegalovirus exposure and HLA in healthy donors. The study ran its PCR with 60 Vbeta and 13 Jbeta primers. Produced via immunoSEQ multiplex PCR; TCRdb's table is partial and in-frame only. The sample records about 200,000 clones, around 76% being singletons. This CDR3 contains 16 residues. Deletions cut 1 base from V and 3 bases from J, with 13 bases between. From germline, CDR1 is LNHNV and CDR2 YYDKDF (reference sequence). The TCR sequence derives from a man between 35 and 55 years old in good health and CMV-seropositive. The sample consisted of PBMCs. The chain links TRBV15 to TRBJ1-5; D is undetermined. In DNA form, the CDR3 reads TGTGCCACCAGCAGAGGGGGAGGGCGCGACAATCAGCCCCAGCATTTT. It yields the protein CATSRGGGRDNQPQHF.